Listed below are T cell receptor beta chains from one sample, sequenced in a study of human thymus T cells. Clones were sequenced by immunoSEQ multiplex PCR, and TCRdb holds only the in-frame ones, with some missing. The table lists 78,000 or so clones, 90% to 98% of them singletons. Input material: thymus tissue. Source of these receptors: a boy under two years old with a congenital heart defect but otherwise immunologically healthy. Each CDR3 is given with its conserved first and last residue. A D gene is named only where the DNA matches it firmly. Clone size appears in some rows only: once, few, many, or a class for an expanded clone.

d_call: TRBD2; v_call: TRBV7-8; j_call: TRBJ2-5; clone_size: -; cdr3_aa: CASSLDPKEREKWETQYF; cdr3_nt: TGTGCCAGCAGCTTAGATCCTAAAGAGCGGGAGAAATGGGAGACCCAGTACTTC
d_call: -; v_call: TRBV6-4; j_call: TRBJ1-3; clone_size: once; cdr3_aa: CASSEGGKNHQSSGNTIYF; cdr3_nt: TGTGCCAGCAGTGAGGGGGGGAAAAACCATCAGAGCTCTGGAAACACCATATATTTT
d_call: TRBD2; v_call: TRBV10-1; j_call: TRBJ2-7; clone_size: -; cdr3_aa: CASSPPEPTSGSFYEQYF; cdr3_nt: TGCGCCAGCAGCCCCCCGGAACCTACTAGCGGGAGTTTCTACGAGCAGTACTTC
d_call: TRBD1; v_call: TRBV4-3; j_call: TRBJ1-4; clone_size: once; cdr3_aa: CASSHYTRGTGFQDEKLFF; cdr3_nt: TGCGCCAGCAGCCATTATACCAGGGGGACAGGGTTTCAGGATGAAAAACTGTTTTTT
d_call: TRBD2; v_call: TRBV15; j_call: TRBJ2-5; clone_size: -; cdr3_aa: CATSGLREATQYF; cdr3_nt: TGTGCCACCAGTGGGCTCCGGGAGGCGACCCAGTACTTC
d_call: -; v_call: TRBV2; j_call: TRBJ1-5; clone_size: -; cdr3_aa: CASEMGLTRNQPQHF; cdr3_nt: TGTGCCAGCGAAATGGGGCTGACAAGAAACCAGCCCCAGCATTTT
d_call: -; v_call: TRBV6-5; j_call: TRBJ1-3; clone_size: -; cdr3_aa: CASSYSRQSSGNTIYF; cdr3_nt: TGTGCCAGCAGTTACTCAAGACAGAGCTCTGGAAACACCATATATTTT
d_call: -; v_call: TRBV18; j_call: TRBJ1-1; clone_size: -; cdr3_aa: CASSPIDEAFF; cdr3_nt: TGTGCCAGCTCACCTATTGATGAAGCTTTCTTT
d_call: -; v_call: TRBV13; j_call: TRBJ2-6; clone_size: -; cdr3_aa: CASSSPTQFSSGANVLTF; cdr3_nt: TGTGCCAGCAGCTCCCCGACTCAATTCAGCTCTGGGGCCAACGTCCTGACTTTC
d_call: -; v_call: TRBV5-1; j_call: TRBJ1-2; clone_size: -; cdr3_aa: CASSLGGPPLVLLGYTF; cdr3_nt: TGCGCCAGCAGCTTGGGAGGACCGCCCCTGGTGTTACTCGGCTACACCTTC
d_call: -; v_call: TRBV20-1; j_call: TRBJ2-1; clone_size: -; cdr3_aa: CSGTRVNEQFF; cdr3_nt: TGCAGTGGGACCAGGGTAAATGAGCAGTTCTTC
d_call: TRBD1; v_call: TRBV7-2; j_call: TRBJ2-5; clone_size: -; cdr3_aa: CASSVWADRQRKETQYF; cdr3_nt: TGTGCCAGCTCCGTTTGGGCGGACAGGCAGCGAAAAGAGACCCAGTACTTC
d_call: -; v_call: TRBV7-7; j_call: TRBJ2-2; clone_size: -; cdr3_aa: CASTSGGPTGELFF; cdr3_nt: TGTGCCAGCACCTCGGGGGGCCCTACCGGGGAGCTGTTTTTT
d_call: TRBD1; v_call: TRBV7-9; j_call: TRBJ1-2; clone_size: -; cdr3_aa: CASSLVGGQITFGGSGYTF; cdr3_nt: TGTGCCAGCAGCTTAGTCGGGGGACAGATAACCTTTGGTGGCTCCGGCTACACCTTC
d_call: TRBD1; v_call: TRBV5-1; j_call: TRBJ1-1; clone_size: -; cdr3_aa: CASSADRVMNTEAFF; cdr3_nt: TGCGCCAGCAGCGCCGACAGGGTTATGAACACTGAAGCTTTCTTT
d_call: TRBD2; v_call: TRBV11-2; j_call: TRBJ2-7; clone_size: -; cdr3_aa: CASRAIGRGSSYEQYF; cdr3_nt: TGTGCCAGCAGAGCCATTGGGAGGGGAAGCTCCTACGAGCAGTACTTC
d_call: -; v_call: TRBV30; j_call: TRBJ1-1; clone_size: once; cdr3_aa: CAWSDLRRGENTEAFF; cdr3_nt: TGTGCCTGGAGTGACCTACGACGCGGGGAGAACACTGAAGCTTTCTTT
d_call: -; v_call: TRBV28; j_call: TRBJ2-3; clone_size: -; cdr3_aa: CASSLPPRRHTDTQYF; cdr3_nt: TGTGCCAGCAGTTTGCCTCCAAGGCGACACACAGATACGCAGTATTTT
d_call: TRBD2; v_call: TRBV27; j_call: TRBJ2-6; clone_size: -; cdr3_aa: CASSFREGSGYSGANVLTF; cdr3_nt: TGTGCCAGCAGTTTTAGGGAGGGTAGCGGTTACTCTGGGGCCAACGTCCTGACTTTC
d_call: TRBD1; v_call: TRBV7-2; j_call: TRBJ1-2; clone_size: -; cdr3_aa: CASSLAQRSQGDRGYTF; cdr3_nt: TGTGCCAGCAGCTTGGCACAAAGATCGCAGGGGGATAGAGGCTACACCTTC
d_call: TRBD1; v_call: TRBV28; j_call: TRBJ1-4; clone_size: -; cdr3_aa: CASSDTGVAANEKLFF; cdr3_nt: TGTGCCAGCAGTGATACAGGGGTGGCAGCTAATGAAAAACTGTTTTTT
d_call: TRBD1; v_call: TRBV15; j_call: TRBJ2-5; clone_size: -; cdr3_aa: CATSRVQGPQETQYF; cdr3_nt: TGTGCCACCAGCAGAGTACAGGGGCCCCAAGAGACCCAGTACTTC
d_call: -; v_call: TRBV19; j_call: TRBJ1-5; clone_size: -; cdr3_aa: CASRTEYSNQPQHF; cdr3_nt: TGTGCCAGTAGAACAGAGTATAGCAATCAGCCCCAGCATTTT
d_call: -; v_call: TRBV4-1; j_call: TRBJ2-1; clone_size: -; cdr3_aa: CASSHPEPQQFF; cdr3_nt: TGCGCCAGCAGCCACCCGGAGCCACAGCAGTTCTTC
d_call: TRBD2; v_call: TRBV11-2; j_call: TRBJ2-1; clone_size: -; cdr3_aa: CASTLDLGLAGQDNEQFF; cdr3_nt: TGTGCCAGCACCCTAGATCTGGGACTAGCGGGCCAGGACAATGAGCAGTTCTTC
d_call: -; v_call: TRBV14; j_call: TRBJ2-6; clone_size: -; cdr3_aa: CASSQGPGLSTGANVLTF; cdr3_nt: TGTGCCAGCAGCCAAGGACCAGGACTCTCGACTGGGGCCAACGTCCTGACTTTC
d_call: -; v_call: TRBV19; j_call: TRBJ2-1; clone_size: -; cdr3_aa: CASSMSWGAPSNEQFF; cdr3_nt: TGTGCCAGTAGTATGTCTTGGGGGGCCCCCTCCAATGAGCAGTTCTTC
d_call: -; v_call: TRBV28; j_call: TRBJ1-2; clone_size: -; cdr3_aa: CASSLLRDKKGYTF; cdr3_nt: TGTGCCAGCAGTTTATTAAGGGACAAGAAAGGCTACACCTTC
d_call: -; v_call: TRBV7-9; j_call: TRBJ2-1; clone_size: -; cdr3_aa: CASSLAERYNEQFF; cdr3_nt: TGTGCCAGCAGCTTAGCGGAAAGGTACAATGAGCAGTTCTTC
d_call: TRBD1; v_call: TRBV18; j_call: TRBJ1-2; clone_size: -; cdr3_aa: CASSGTGSPLCGYTF; cdr3_nt: TGTGCCAGCTCCGGGACAGGGAGCCCTTTATGCGGCTACACCTTC
d_call: TRBD2; v_call: TRBV2; j_call: TRBJ2-6; clone_size: -; cdr3_aa: CASRAWLKERDRDYGANVLTF; cdr3_nt: TGTGCCAGCAGGGCCTGGCTTAAGGAGCGGGATCGGGACTATGGGGCCAACGTCCTGACTTTC
d_call: TRBD2; v_call: TRBV10-2; j_call: TRBJ2-7; clone_size: once; cdr3_aa: CASLSGRAYEQYF; cdr3_nt: TGCGCCAGCCTTAGCGGGAGGGCCTACGAGCAGTACTTC
d_call: -; v_call: TRBV5-4; j_call: TRBJ1-1; clone_size: -; cdr3_aa: CASRPETENTEAFF; cdr3_nt: TGTGCCAGCAGACCCGAGACAGAGAACACTGAAGCTTTCTTT
d_call: -; v_call: TRBV12-5; j_call: TRBJ1-6; clone_size: -; cdr3_aa: CASGWEPRTLLSYNSPLHF; cdr3_nt: TGTGCTAGTGGTTGGGAACCCAGGACTCTCCTCTCCTATAATTCACCCCTCCACTTT
d_call: -; v_call: TRBV7-8; j_call: TRBJ1-5; clone_size: -; cdr3_aa: CASSRRDGNQPQHF; cdr3_nt: TGTGCCAGCAGCCGCCGGGACGGTAATCAGCCCCAGCATTTT
d_call: TRBD2; v_call: TRBV7-8; j_call: TRBJ2-2; clone_size: -; cdr3_aa: CASSHGTSGSGELFF; cdr3_nt: TGTGCCAGCAGCCACGGCACTAGCGGGAGCGGGGAGCTGTTTTTT
d_call: -; v_call: TRBV5-1; j_call: TRBJ2-7; clone_size: -; cdr3_aa: CASGPRGQRYEQYF; cdr3_nt: TGCGCCAGCGGACCTCGGGGGCAGAGGTACGAGCAGTACTTC
d_call: TRBD1; v_call: TRBV7-2; j_call: TRBJ2-3; clone_size: -; cdr3_aa: CASSPNLGTGGADTQYF; cdr3_nt: TGTGCCAGCAGTCCTAACCTAGGGACAGGGGGCGCAGATACGCAGTATTTT